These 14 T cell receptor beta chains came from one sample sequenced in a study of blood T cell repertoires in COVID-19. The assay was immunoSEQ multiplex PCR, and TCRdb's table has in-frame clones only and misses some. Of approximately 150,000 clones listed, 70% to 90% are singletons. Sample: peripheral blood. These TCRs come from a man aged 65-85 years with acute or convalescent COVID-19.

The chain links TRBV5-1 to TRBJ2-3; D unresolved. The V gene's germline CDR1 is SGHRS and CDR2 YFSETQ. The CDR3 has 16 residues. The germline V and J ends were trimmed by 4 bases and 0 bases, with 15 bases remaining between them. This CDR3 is CASSLPMQTSTDTQYF. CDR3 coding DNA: TGCGCCAGCAGCCTGCCCATGCAGACTAGCACAGATACGCAGTATTTT. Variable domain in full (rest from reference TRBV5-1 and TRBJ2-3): KAGVTQTPRYLIKTRGQQVTLSCSPISGHRSVSWYQQTPGQGLQFLFEYFSETQRNKGNFPGRFSGRQFSNSRSEMNVSTLELGDSALYLCASSLPMQTSTDTQYFGPGTRLTVL.

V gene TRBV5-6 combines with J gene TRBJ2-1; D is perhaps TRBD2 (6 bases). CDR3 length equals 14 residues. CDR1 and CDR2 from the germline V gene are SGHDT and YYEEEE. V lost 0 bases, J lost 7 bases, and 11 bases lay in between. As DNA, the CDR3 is TGTGCCAGCAGCTTGGCGGGAGCTGCAAATGAGCAGTTCTTC. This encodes CASSLAGAANEQFF.

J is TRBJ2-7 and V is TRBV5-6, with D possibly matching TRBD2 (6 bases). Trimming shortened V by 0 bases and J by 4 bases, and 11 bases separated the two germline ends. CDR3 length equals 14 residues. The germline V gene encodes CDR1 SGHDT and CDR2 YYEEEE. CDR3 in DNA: TGTGCCAGCAGCTTGGGACTAGTGGGGTACGAGCAGTACTTC. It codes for CASSLGLVGYEQYF.

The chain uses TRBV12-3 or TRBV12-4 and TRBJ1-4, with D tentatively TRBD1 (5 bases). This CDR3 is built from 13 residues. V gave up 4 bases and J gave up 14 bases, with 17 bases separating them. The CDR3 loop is CASSSIPAGRLFF. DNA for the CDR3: TGTGCCAGCAGTTCAATACCCGCAGGGCGGCTGTTTTTT.

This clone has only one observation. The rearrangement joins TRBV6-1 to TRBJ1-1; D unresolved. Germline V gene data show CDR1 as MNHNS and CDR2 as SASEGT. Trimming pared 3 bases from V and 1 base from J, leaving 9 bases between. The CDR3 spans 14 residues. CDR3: CASSDNYSNTEAFF. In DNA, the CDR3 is TGTGCCAGCAGTGATAATTACTCGAACACTGAAGCTTTCTTT.

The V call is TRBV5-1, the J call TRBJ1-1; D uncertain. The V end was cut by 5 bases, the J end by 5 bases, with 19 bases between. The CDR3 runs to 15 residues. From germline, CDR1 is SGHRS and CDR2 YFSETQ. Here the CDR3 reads CASSLGSSGVTEAFF. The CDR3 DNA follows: TGCGCCAGCAGTCTTGGATCTTCCGGGGTAACTGAAGCTTTCTTT.

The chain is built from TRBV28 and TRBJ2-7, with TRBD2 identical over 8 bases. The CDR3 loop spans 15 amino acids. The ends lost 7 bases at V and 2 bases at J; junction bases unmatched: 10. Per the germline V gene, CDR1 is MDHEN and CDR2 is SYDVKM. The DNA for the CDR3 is TGTGCCAGCACCCCGGCGGGAGGAATTACCTACGAGCAGTACTTC. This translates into CASTPAGGITYEQYF. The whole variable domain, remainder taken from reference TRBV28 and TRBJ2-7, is DVKVTQSSRYLVKRTGEKVFLECVQDMDHENMFWYRQDPGLGLRLIYFSYDVKMKEKGDIPEGYSVSREKKERFSLILESASTNQTSMYLCASTPAGGITYEQYFGPGTRLTVT.

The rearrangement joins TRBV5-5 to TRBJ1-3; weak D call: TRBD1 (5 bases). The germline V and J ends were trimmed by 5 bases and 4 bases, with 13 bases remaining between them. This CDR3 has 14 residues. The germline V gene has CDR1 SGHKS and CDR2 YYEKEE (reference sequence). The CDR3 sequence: CASSSQGGGNTIYF. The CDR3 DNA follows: TGTGCCAGCAGTTCGCAGGGCGGAGGAAACACCATATATTTT.

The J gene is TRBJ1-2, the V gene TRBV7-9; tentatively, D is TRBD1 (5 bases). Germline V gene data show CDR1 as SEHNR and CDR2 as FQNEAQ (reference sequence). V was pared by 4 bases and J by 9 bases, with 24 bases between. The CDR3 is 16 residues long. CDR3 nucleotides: TGTGCCAGCAGCTCCGTGTCAGGGTATACTTCTCATCGCTACACCTTC. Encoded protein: CASSSVSGYTSHRYTF.

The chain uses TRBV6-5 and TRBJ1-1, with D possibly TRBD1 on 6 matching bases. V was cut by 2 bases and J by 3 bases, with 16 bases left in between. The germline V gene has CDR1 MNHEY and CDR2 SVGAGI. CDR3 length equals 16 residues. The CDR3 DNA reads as TGTGCCAGCAGTTACCAATTCGGTGGGGGCGACACTGAAGCTTTCTTT. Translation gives CASSYQFGGGDTEAFF.

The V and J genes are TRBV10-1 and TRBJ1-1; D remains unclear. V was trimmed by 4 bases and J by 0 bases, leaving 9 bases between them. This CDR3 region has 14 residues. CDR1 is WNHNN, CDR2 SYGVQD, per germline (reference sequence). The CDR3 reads CASSAEALNTEAFF. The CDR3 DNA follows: TGCGCCAGCAGTGCAGAGGCTTTGAACACTGAAGCTTTCTTT.

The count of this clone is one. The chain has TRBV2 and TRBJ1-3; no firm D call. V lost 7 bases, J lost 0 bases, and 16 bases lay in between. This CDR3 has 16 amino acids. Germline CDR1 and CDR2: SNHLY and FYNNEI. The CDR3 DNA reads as TGTGCCAGCACGTTTAATAGCCCGAGCTCTGGAAACACCATATATTTT. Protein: CASTFNSPSSGNTIYF. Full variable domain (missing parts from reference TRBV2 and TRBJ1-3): EPEVTQTPSHQVTQMGQEVILRCVPISNHLYFYWYRQILGQKVEFLVSFYNNEISEKSEIFDDQFSVERPDGSNFTLKIRSTKLEDSAMYFCASTFNSPSSGNTIYFGEGSWLTVV.

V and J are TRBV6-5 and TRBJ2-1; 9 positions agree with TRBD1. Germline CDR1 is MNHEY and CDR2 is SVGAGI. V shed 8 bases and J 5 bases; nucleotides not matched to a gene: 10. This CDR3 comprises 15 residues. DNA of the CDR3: TGTGCCAGCCAAACTTCCGGGACAGGGCACAATGAGCAGTTCTTC. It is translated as CASQTSGTGHNEQFF.

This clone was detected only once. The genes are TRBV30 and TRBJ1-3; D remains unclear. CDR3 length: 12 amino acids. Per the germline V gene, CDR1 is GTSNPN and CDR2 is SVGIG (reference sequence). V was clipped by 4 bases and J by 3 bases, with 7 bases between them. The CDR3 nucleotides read TGTGCCTGGACGGGTGGTGGAAACACCATATATTTT. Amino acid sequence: CAWTGGGNTIYF.